One and the same sample provided the 27 T cell receptor beta chains below, sequenced in a study of blood T cell repertoires in COVID-19. Sequenced by immunoSEQ multiplex PCR; TCRdb stores in-frame clones only, minus some. The sample holds tens of thousands of clones, about four fifths seen once. The sample comprised peripheral blood. Receptors were obtained from a man aged 45-65 years with acute or convalescent COVID-19.

The V call is TRBV19, the J call TRBJ2-1; the match to TRBD2 covers 10 bases. The germline V gene has CDR1 LNHDA and CDR2 SQIVND (reference sequence). This CDR3 is 17 amino acids long. V lost 0 bases to trimming and J lost 8 bases; unmatched junction nucleotides: 10. CDR3 in DNA: TGTGCCAGTAGTATAGAAGGAGCGGGAGGGCCAAGCCATGAGCAGTTCTTC. Translated: CASSIEGAGGPSHEQFF. Full variable domain (remainder filled in from reference TRBV19 and TRBJ2-1): DGGITQSPKYLFRKEGQNVTLSCEQNLNHDAMYWYRQDPGQGLRLIYYSQIVNDFQKGDIAEGYSVSREKKESFPLTVTSAQKNPTAFYLCASSIEGAGGPSHEQFFGPGTRLTVL.

CDR3 nucleotides: TGTGCCAGCAGGTCTAGCGGGATTTCAAGCGGGTACAATGAGCAGTTCTTC. Its protein product is CASRSSGISSGYNEQFF. This sequence joins TRBV11-2 and TRBJ2-1; 9 bases are shared with TRBD2. V lost 6 bases to trimming and J lost 4 bases; unmatched junction nucleotides: 13. The CDR3 spans 17 residues. Germline assignment: CDR1 SGHAT and CDR2 FQNNGV.

The V gene is TRBV18, the J gene TRBJ2-5; tentatively, D is TRBD1 (5 bases). V lost 3 bases and J lost 3, with 14 bases in between. This CDR3 is built from 15 residues. Germline V gene sequence: CDR1 KGHSH, CDR2 LQKENI. The CDR3, as DNA: TGTGCCAGCTCACCGGTAACAGGTCAAGAAGAGACCCAGTACTTC. This gives the protein CASSPVTGQEETQYF.

This clone was detected only a few times. This rearrangement joins TRBV7-2 to TRBJ1-1; tentative D call: TRBD1 (5 bases). Deletions cut 6 bases from V and 6 bases from J, with 17 bases between. From germline, CDR1 is SGHTA and CDR2 FQGNSA. The CDR3 is made up of 14 amino acids. Here the CDR3 DNA reads TGTGCCAGCAGGGGGCAGGAGGGTCGGGCTGAAGCTTTCTTT. Protein: CASRGQEGRAEAFF.

The chain carries TRBV7-3 and TRBJ2-3; 10 bases agree with TRBD1. CDR1 is SGHTA, CDR2 FQGTGA, per germline. V dropped 4 bases and J dropped 6; count of bases not matched to a gene: 7. The CDR3 covers 15 residues. CDR3 bases: TGTGCCAGCAGCTCACGGGACAGGGGAGAGGATACGCAGTATTTT. Protein sequence: CASSSRDRGEDTQYF. The variable domain in full, with the rest retrieved from reference TRBV7-3 and TRBJ2-3, is GAGVSQTPSNKVTEKGKYVELRCDPISGHTALYWYRQSLGQGPEFLIYFQGTGAADDSGLPNDRFFAVRPEGSVSTLKIQRTERGDSAVYLCASSSRDRGEDTQYFGPGTRLTVL.

With regard to this clone: Germline and junction disagree at one end, which may indicate a read error. V and J are TRBV2 and TRBJ1-1, with 7 bases matching TRBD1. Germline V gene data show CDR1 as SNHLY and CDR2 as FYNNEI. The length of the CDR3 is 12 residues. CDR3 in amino acids: CAGSRGLAEAFF. DNA of the CDR3: TGTGCCGGCAGTAGGGGGCTCGCTGAAGCTTTCTTT.

The chain couples TRBV5-6 to TRBJ2-5, with D maybe TRBD2 (5 bases). Germline lookup yields CDR1 SGHDT and CDR2 YYEEEE. This CDR3 has 12 amino acids. Deletions cut 6 bases from V and 3 bases from J, with 9 bases between. The CDR3 spells CASNRGKETQYF. As DNA, the CDR3 is TGTGCCAGCAACCGGGGAAAAGAGACCCAGTACTTC.

J is TRBJ1-4 and V is TRBV15; 7 bases line up with TRBD1. Germline assignment: CDR1 LNHNV and CDR2 YYDKDF (reference sequence). Losses at the gene ends were 3 bases for V and 5 bases for J; bases not matched to a gene: 0. CDR3 length: 13 residues. The CDR3 region is CATSRDRNEKLFF. CDR3 coding DNA: TGTGCCACCAGCAGGGACAGGAATGAAAAACTGTTTTTT.

The chain couples TRBV6-5 to TRBJ2-5; D is possibly TRBD1 (5 bases). The CDR3 has 13 residues. The germline CDR1 and CDR2 sequences are MNHEY and SVGAGI. Trimming cost V 7 bases and J 4 bases, with 13 bases left between them. The CDR3 nucleotides are TGTGCCAGCAACAGGATGTTGGGAGAGACCCAGTACTTC. The encoded protein is CASNRMLGETQYF.

This clone showed up just once. The gene calls are TRBV4-3 and TRBJ2-1; 14 bases are shared with TRBD2. Trimming cost V 0 bases and J 12 bases; bases outside gene matches: 4. CDR1 is LGHNA, CDR2 YSLEER, per germline. The CDR3 extends over 15 amino acids. The CDR3 nucleotides read TGCGCCAGCAGCCAAGAGACTAGCGGGAGGGCGGGGCAGTTCTTC. Protein sequence: CASSQETSGRAGQFF.

In its sample, this clone ranks as large. This chain links TRBV4-1 with TRBJ2-3, with D perhaps TRBD1 (5 bases). Trimming left V 0 bases short and J 1 base short, with 14 bases between. The V gene's germline CDR1 is MGHRA and CDR2 YSYEKL. This CDR3 is 17 amino acids long. The CDR3 DNA is TGCGCCAGCAGCCAAGATTTGGACATAGGTGGCACAGATACGCAGTATTTT. Protein sequence: CASSQDLDIGGTDTQYF.

The chain carries TRBV5-6 and TRBJ1-4; weak D call: TRBD1 (6 bases). V lost 0 bases to trimming and J lost 4 bases, with 10 bases between them. This CDR3 has 15 residues. Germline values: CDR1 SGHDT, CDR2 YYEEEE. In nucleotides, the CDR3 is TGTGCCAGCAGCTTGGCCGAGGACAGTAATGAAAAACTGTTTTTT. Protein product: CASSLAEDSNEKLFF.

This clone was detected only a few times. The V call is TRBV15, the J call TRBJ2-5, with 7 bases matching TRBD2. J lost 3 bases, V lost 1 base, and 8 bases had no gene match. Germline CDR1 is LNHNV and CDR2 is YYDKDF (reference sequence). This CDR3 is built from 16 residues. The CDR3 loop reads CATSRVGVSGEETQYF. The CDR3, as DNA: TGTGCCACCAGCAGAGTTGGGGTCAGCGGGGAAGAGACCCAGTACTTC. Using reference TRBV15 and TRBJ2-5 for the parts outside the CDR3, the full variable domain is DAMVIQNPRYQVTQFGKPVTLSCSQTLNHNVMYWYQQKSSQAPKLLFHYYDKDFNNEADTPDNFQSRRPNTSFCFLDIRSPGLGDTAMYLCATSRVGVSGEETQYFGPGTRLLVL.

Only a few counts were recorded for this clone. The V gene is TRBV2, the J gene TRBJ2-3; the match to TRBD2 covers 11 bases. The CDR3 consists of 16 residues. Germline assignment: CDR1 SNHLY and CDR2 FYNNEI. V was clipped by 7 bases and J by 2 bases; unmatched bases: 8. CDR3 protein: CASTLRLAGYTDTQYF. As DNA, the CDR3 is TGTGCCAGCACCTTGAGACTAGCGGGGTACACAGATACGCAGTATTTT.

CDR3 bases: TGCGCCAGCAGCCAAGAAGAAGGGGCGGTGTACAATGAGCAGTTCTTC. Its protein product is CASSQEEGAVYNEQFF. The genes are TRBV4-3 and TRBJ2-1; a possible D gene is TRBD1 (5 bases). V was clipped by 0 bases and J by 4 bases, with 13 bases between them. The germline CDR1 and CDR2 sequences are LGHNA and YSLEER. CDR3 length: 16 amino acids.

The V and J genes are TRBV7-2 and TRBJ1-2, with a tentative D call TRBD1 (6 bases). CDR3 size: 18 residues. Trimming stripped 1 base from V and 5 bases from J, with 23 bases between. The V gene's germline CDR1 is SGHTA and CDR2 FQGNSA. The CDR3 loop is CASSLVHGRGAREYGYTF. The CDR3 nucleotides are TGTGCCAGCAGCTTAGTCCACGGCAGGGGAGCGAGGGAATATGGCTACACCTTC.

CDR3 DNA sequence: TGTGCCAGCAGCGGCACGGACAGGGGGGAGAAACTGTTTTTT. Protein product: CASSGTDRGEKLFF. This chain uses TRBV7-9 with TRBJ1-4; TRBD1 aligns across 10 bases. The CDR3 contains 14 residues. V lost 5 bases and J lost 11; bases outside the gene matches: 8. Germline V CDR1 and CDR2: SEHNR, FQNEAQ (reference sequence).

Regarding this clone: Other DNA sequences in the sample encode the same CDR3. V usage is TRBV5-1 and J usage is TRBJ1-2; D perhaps matches TRBD1 (5 bases). V shed 0 bases and J shed 2 bases, with 5 bases lying between them. The germline V gene has CDR1 SGHRS and CDR2 YFSETQ. The CDR3 spans 13 residues. The DNA of the CDR3 is TGCGCCAGCAGCTTGGGGACAAACTATGGCTACACCTTC. The encoded protein is CASSLGTNYGYTF.

This chain uses TRBV4-1 with TRBJ2-1, with 7 positions matching TRBD2. The germline gives CDR1 MGHRA, CDR2 YSYEKL. The ends lost 0 bases at V and 5 bases at J; junction bases unmatched: 10. The CDR3 consists of 17 residues. CDR3 loop: CASSQDGERGGHNEQFF. The CDR3, as DNA: TGCGCCAGCAGCCAAGATGGGGAGCGGGGAGGCCACAATGAGCAGTTCTTC.

This clone was detected once. This chain connects TRBV6-2 or TRBV6-3 to TRBJ2-1, with 7 positions matching TRBD1. V gave up 6 bases and J gave up 4 bases; unmatched junction bases: 15. This CDR3 has 17 residues. The germline CDR1 and CDR2 sequences are MNHEY and SVGEGT. The CDR3 here is CASSMSPRQGSYNEQFF. The CDR3 coding sequence is TGTGCCAGCAGCATGTCCCCTAGACAGGGCAGTTACAATGAGCAGTTCTTC.

This clone was picked up a small number of times. The chain combines TRBV18 with TRBJ2-7, with D maybe TRBD1 (5 bases). The CDR3 has 15 residues. Looked up from germline, CDR1 is KGHSH and CDR2 is LQKENI. V was trimmed by 1 base and J by 0 bases, leaving 10 bases between them. CDR3 coding DNA: TGTGCCAGCTCACCACTTTCAGGGAACTCCTACGAGCAGTACTTC. Protein: CASSPLSGNSYEQYF.

The genes are TRBV7-3 and TRBJ2-2; 10 bases match TRBD2. CDR1 and CDR2 (germline): SGHTA, FQGTGA. J was trimmed by 5 bases and V by 2 bases; bases with no gene match: 5. This CDR3 is built from 16 residues. The CDR3 DNA follows: TGTGCCAGCAGCTTAGGAATGGGACTAGCGACCGGGGAGCTGTTTTTT. Residues: CASSLGMGLATGELFF.

This clone appeared once. The chain has TRBV19 and TRBJ2-4; 9 bases map to TRBD1. With V trimmed by 5 bases and J by 9 bases, 8 bases remained unmatched. Looked up from germline, CDR1 is LNHDA and CDR2 is SQIVND (reference sequence). The CDR3 sequence is 14 residues long. In DNA form, the CDR3 reads TGTGCCAGTAGTGGGGACAGGGCGACGGGCATTCAGTACTTC. Translating it yields CASSGDRATGIQYF.

The chain carries TRBV28 and TRBJ1-2; 8 bases align to TRBD1. Unmatched junction bases numbered 4, after V lost 7 bases and J lost 3 bases. The V gene's germline CDR1 is MDHEN and CDR2 SYDVKM. This CDR3 has 13 amino acids. CDR3 DNA: TGTGCCAGCATCAAGACAGGGGACTATGGCTACACCTTC. Protein sequence: CASIKTGDYGYTF.

The V call is TRBV30, the J call TRBJ1-2, with D uncertain. V dropped 0 bases and J dropped 4 bases, with 3 bases sitting between them. The CDR3 runs to 11 residues. Germline loops: CDR1 GTSNPN, CDR2 SVGIG (reference sequence). This CDR3 is CAWSVLYGYTF. Written as DNA, the CDR3 is TGTGCCTGGAGTGTACTCTATGGCTACACCTTC.

The chain has TRBV6-1 and TRBJ1-3, with TRBD1 matching over 12 bases. V gave up 2 bases and J gave up 2 bases; unmatched junction bases: 4. CDR1 is MNHNS and CDR2 is SASEGT in the germline V gene. There are 17 residues in the CDR3. The CDR3 region is CASSELGTGGAGNTIYF. The CDR3 nucleotides are TGTGCCAGCAGTGAATTAGGGACAGGGGGCGCTGGAAACACCATATATTTT.

CDR3 DNA: TGTGCCAGCAGCCAGTTAGCTCAGCCCCAGCATTTT. Protein: CASSQLAQPQHF. This chain uses TRBV16 with TRBJ1-5; D call uncertain. V lost 3 bases and J 6 bases, leaving 6 bases between the germline ends. Germline V gives CDR1 KGHSY, CDR2 FQNENV. The CDR3 extends over 12 amino acids.